One sample yielded the 20 T cell receptor beta chains listed below, sequenced in a study of cytomegalovirus exposure and HLA in healthy donors. PCR primers comprised 60 Vbeta and 13 Jbeta primers. Clones were sequenced by immunoSEQ multiplex PCR, and TCRdb holds only the in-frame ones, with some missing. Seen here are 95,000 to 150,000 clones, roughly 80% observed once, and the top ten hold about 2%. The sample comprised PBMCs. Every receptor here comes from a man aged 25-45 years in good health and CMV-seronegative.

This chain joins TRBV28 and TRBJ2-3, with TRBD1 identical over 7 bases. This CDR3 is built from 15 residues. Unmatched junction bases numbered 6, after V lost 5 bases and J lost 1 base. Germline-derived CDR1 and CDR2 are MDHEN and SYDVKM. For the CDR3, the DNA is TGTGCCAGCAGTCAACAGGGGATGGGCACAGATACGCAGTATTTT. Amino acid sequence: CASSQQGMGTDTQYF. The variable domain in full, completed from reference TRBV28 and TRBJ2-3, reads DVKVTQSSRYLVKRTGEKVFLECVQDMDHENMFWYRQDPGLGLRLIYFSYDVKMKEKGDIPEGYSVSREKKERFSLILESASTNQTSMYLCASSQQGMGTDTQYFGPGTRLTVL.

The chain links TRBV30 to TRBJ1-2; D may be TRBD1 (5 bases). V was cut by 4 bases and J by 4 bases, with 13 bases left in between. This CDR3 spans 13 amino acids. Germline CDR1 GTSNPN, CDR2 SVGIG (reference sequence). The CDR3 sequence is CAWKGLGGYGYTF. The DNA of the CDR3 is TGTGCCTGGAAAGGGCTGGGGGGCTATGGCTACACCTTC.

The chain carries TRBV27 and TRBJ2-4; unclear D gene. CDR1 is MNHEY, CDR2 SMNVEV, per germline (reference sequence). Trimming stripped 3 bases from V and 4 bases from J, with 7 bases between. CDR3 size: 13 residues. This chain's CDR3 is CASSFSRKNIQYF. The CDR3 bases are TGTGCCAGCAGTTTCTCCAGGAAAAACATTCAGTACTTC.

Only a few counts were recorded for this clone. The chain joins TRBV6-5 to TRBJ1-2; TRBD1 aligns across 7 bases. The J segment lost 4 bases and the V segment lost 2 bases, leaving 4 bases of the junction unmatched. The CDR3 length is 14 residues. Per germline, CDR1 MNHEY and CDR2 SVGAGI. Here the CDR3 reads CASSYGGQPYGYTF. CDR3 bases: TGTGCCAGCAGTTACGGGGGACAGCCCTATGGCTACACCTTC.

The chain combines TRBV23-1 with TRBJ2-7, with D perhaps matching TRBD1 (5 bases). TRBV23-1 is an ORF; its function is uncertain. V was pared by 2 bases and J by 1 base, with 12 bases between. The CDR3 runs to 15 residues. The CDR3 loop is CASSQGRELSYEQYF. DNA for the CDR3: TGCGCCAGCAGTCAAGGCAGGGAATTATCCTACGAGCAGTACTTC.

This clone appeared a single time. The rearrangement joins TRBV4-1 to TRBJ1-6, with D possibly TRBD1 on 5 matching bases. The CDR3 has 15 amino acids. Germline CDR1 is MGHRA and CDR2 is YSYEKL. The V end was cut by 4 bases, the J end by 7 bases, with 14 bases between. The CDR3 protein is CASSRGDSPNSPLHF. The DNA of the CDR3 is TGCGCCAGCAGCCGGGGCGACTCCCCGAATTCACCCCTCCACTTT.

A remark on this clone: The junction does not match germline at one end; this may be a read error. This chain links TRBV27 with TRBJ2-6, with 7 bases lining up with TRBD2. Germline CDR1 MNHEY, CDR2 SMNVEV (reference sequence). The CDR3 runs 13 residues. The CDR3 DNA follows: TGTGCCAGCGGTATAAGCGGGGCCAACGGCCTGACTTTC. Amino acids: CASGISGANGLTF.

V and J are TRBV28 and TRBJ2-7, with a weak D call TRBD1 (6 bases). The V end lost 6 bases, the J end lost 0 bases, and 15 bases lay between the germline ends. CDR1 and CDR2 (germline): MDHEN, SYDVKM. This CDR3 has 15 amino acids. The CDR3 loop reads CASSHGQGRSYEQYF. DNA of the CDR3: TGTGCCAGCAGCCATGGGCAGGGGCGCTCCTACGAGCAGTACTTC.

The chain couples TRBV10-1 to TRBJ2-3; D might be TRBD1 (6 bases). The CDR3 contains 15 residues. The germline CDR1 and CDR2 sequences are WNHNN and SYGVQD (reference sequence). The ends were cut back, 3 bases at V and 6 bases at J, with 16 bases in the middle. The CDR3 DNA follows: TGCGCCAGCAGTGAAAGGAGGCAGGGGCTGGATACGCAGTATTTT. It codes for CASSERRQGLDTQYF.

The chain combines TRBV9 with TRBJ2-3; TRBD1 matches at 8 bases. The germline gives CDR1 SGDLS, CDR2 YYNGEE. The CDR3 spans 14 residues. J was trimmed by 7 bases and V by 2 bases; bases with no gene match: 6. The CDR3 coding sequence is TGTGCCAGCAGCGTCGGACAGGGTGGACATACGCAGTATTTT. Translated, it gives CASSVGQGGHTQYF.

V is TRBV4-1 and J is TRBJ1-2; maybe TRBD1 (6 bases). Trimming pared 5 bases from V and 2 bases from J, leaving 12 bases between. CDR3 length: 14 amino acids. Germline V gene sequence: CDR1 MGHRA, CDR2 YSYEKL. The DNA of the CDR3 is TGCGCCAGCAGCTCACGGACAGAAAACTATGGCTACACCTTC. This codes for CASSSRTENYGYTF.

V gene TRBV6-1 combines with J gene TRBJ2-4, with D possibly matching TRBD2 (7 bases). Looked up from germline, CDR1 is MNHNS and CDR2 is SASEGT. Trimming left V 7 bases short and J 12 bases short, with 22 bases between. The CDR3 is made up of 14 amino acids. The CDR3 DNA reads TGTGCCAGCAACAACAGGGAGGGTACGGGCGGTCAGTACTTC. Amino acids: CASNNREGTGGQYF.

The rearrangement links TRBV7-2 to TRBJ2-7; tentatively, D is TRBD1 (5 bases). The CDR3 extends over 13 amino acids. Germline loops: CDR1 SGHTA, CDR2 FQGNSA. V lost 5 bases, J lost 6 bases, and 14 bases lay in between. This CDR3 reads CASSPQWGLEQYF. CDR3 nucleotides: TGTGCCAGCAGCCCTCAATGGGGCCTCGAGCAGTACTTC.

By share, this clone ranks as large (0.1 to 1%). Relative to the germline gene, one junction end is altered; a read error may explain this. J is TRBJ2-7 and V is TRBV6-1; TRBD2 might be the D (5 bases). The CDR3 contains 15 residues. The V gene's germline CDR1 is MNHNS and CDR2 SASEGT. CDR3 region: CASSGSAEAFGGATF. The CDR3 DNA reads as TGTGCCAGCAGTGGCTCCGCGGAGGCTTTTGGCGGTGCGACATTC.

The chain couples TRBV5-6 to TRBJ1-2, with 7 bases lining up with TRBD1. With 0 bases clipped from V and 2 bases from J, the junction kept 7 bases outside the gene matches. Germline CDR1 and CDR2: SGHDT and YYEEEE. This CDR3 spans 16 amino acids. CDR3 sequence (DNA): TGTGCCAGCAGCTTGGCGGGGGCGACAGGGAACTATGGCTACACCTTC. It encodes CASSLAGATGNYGYTF.

V gene TRBV2 combines with J gene TRBJ2-7, with unresolved D. Trimming stripped 1 base from V and 4 bases from J, with 11 bases between. In germline, CDR1 is SNHLY, CDR2 FYNNEI. The CDR3 runs to 14 residues. The CDR3 DNA follows: TGTGCCAGCAGTGAAGATTTATGGAGTTACGAGCAGTACTTC. It codes for CASSEDLWSYEQYF.

This clone has only one observation. The gene calls are TRBV5-3 and TRBJ2-7; TRBD1 aligns across 7 bases. TRBV5-3 is known as an ORF, though its function is uncertain. After removal of 4 bases from V and 3 bases from J, the junction contained 16 bases not matched to a gene. The length of the CDR3 is 17 residues. The CDR3 here is CARSLWGKRDRLYEQYF. The CDR3 bases are TGTGCCAGAAGCCTGTGGGGGAAAAGGGACAGACTCTACGAGCAGTACTTC.

In its sample, this clone was seen once. The chain recombines TRBV18 with TRBJ2-1; TRBD1 matches at 8 bases. CDR1 is KGHSH, CDR2 LQKENI, per germline. There are 16 residues in the CDR3. With 5 bases clipped from V and 7 bases from J, the junction kept 13 bases outside the gene matches. The DNA of the CDR3 is TGTGCCAGCTCATCTGGAATAAGGACAGGGCGGAATGAGCAGTTCTTC. It codes for CASSSGIRTGRNEQFF.

The V gene is TRBV5-1, the J gene TRBJ1-3; maybe TRBD1 (6 bases). Trimming took off 0 bases at V and 0 bases at J, with 10 bases between the two ends. This CDR3 contains 16 residues. Germline V gene sequence: CDR1 SGHRS, CDR2 YFSETQ. The CDR3 region has the DNA TGCGCCAGCAGCTTGGACAGGGCCATCTCTGGAAACACCATATATTTT. Residues: CASSLDRAISGNTIYF.

The V and J genes are TRBV5-4 and TRBJ2-3; 9 positions agree with TRBD1. V shed 4 bases, J shed 8 bases, and the junction held 11 bases outside the gene matches. The CDR3 runs 15 residues. Germline V lookup: CDR1 SGHNT, CDR2 YYREEE (reference sequence). The CDR3 region has the DNA TGTGCCAGCAGCCCACAACAGGGGGCTGGCGGTACGCAGTATTTT. Encoded protein: CASSPQQGAGGTQYF.